This T cell receptor beta chain was obtained from a study of cytomegalovirus exposure and HLA in healthy donors. The PCR had 60 Vbeta and 13 Jbeta primers. The method was immunoSEQ multiplex PCR; TCRdb's version includes in-frame clones alone and lacks a portion of them. The sample yields roughly 120,000 clones, approximately 70% seen once. With regard to this clone: What it recognizes is unknown.

Broader study findings: Later analysis found that TCR beta chains associated with HLA were more clonally expanded than other, equally common chains. Segments of the TCR beta V type were, in most cases, productive about 87% or about 30% of the time in an earlier analysis. A later analysis found that most CMV-associated TCR beta chains appeared HLA-restricted.

Every donor was a healthy person donating bone marrow. Input material: PBMCs. The clonotype was recovered from a woman under 40 in good health and CMV-seronegative.

DNA for the CDR3: TGTGCCAGTACCGACAGGTGGAACACTGAAGCTTTCTTT. This codes for CASTDRWNTEAFF. The V and J genes are TRBV19 and TRBJ1-1, with a tentative D call TRBD1 (6 bases). Trimming removed 7 bases from V and 1 base from J, with 10 bases in between. Germline CDR1 LNHDA, CDR2 SQIVND (reference sequence). This CDR3 spans 13 amino acids.